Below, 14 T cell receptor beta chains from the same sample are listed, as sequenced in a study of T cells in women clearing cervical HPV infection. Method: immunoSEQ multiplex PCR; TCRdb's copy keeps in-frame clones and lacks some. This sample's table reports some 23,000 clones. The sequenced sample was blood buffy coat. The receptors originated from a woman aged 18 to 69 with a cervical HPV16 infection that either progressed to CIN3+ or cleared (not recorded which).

CDR3 amino acids: CASSLLENTEAFF. Partial CDR3 DNA: TGTGCCAGCAGCCTCCTAGAGAACACTGAA. V and J are TRBV2 and TRBJ1-1; D is undetermined. The read is 3 residues too short to cover the CDR3 end, so that end is filled in from the germline J gene. There are 13 residues in the CDR3. Germline lookup yields CDR1 SNHLY and CDR2 FYNNEI. Between the trimmed V and J ends, which lost 6 bases and 1 base, there was a span of 9 bases.

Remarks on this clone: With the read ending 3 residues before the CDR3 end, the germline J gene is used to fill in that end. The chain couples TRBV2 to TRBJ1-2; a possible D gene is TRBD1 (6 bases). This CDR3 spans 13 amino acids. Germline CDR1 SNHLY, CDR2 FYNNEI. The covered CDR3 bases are TGTGCCACCACGTACAGGGCCCGCCTGGGC. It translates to CATTYRARLG. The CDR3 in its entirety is CATTYRARLGYTF.

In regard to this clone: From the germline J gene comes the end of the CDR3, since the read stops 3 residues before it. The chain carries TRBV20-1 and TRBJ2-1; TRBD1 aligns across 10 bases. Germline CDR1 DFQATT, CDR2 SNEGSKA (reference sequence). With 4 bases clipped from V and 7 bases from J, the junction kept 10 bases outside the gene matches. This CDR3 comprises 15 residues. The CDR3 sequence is CSATNSRTGGNEQFF. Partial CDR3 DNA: TGCAGTGCTACCAACTCCCGGACAGGGGGAAATGAG.

CDR3: CASSTLRLAGGSNEQFF. The CDR3 bases that were read are TGTGCCAGTAGTACCCTTCGTCTAGCGGGAGGGTCCAATGAG. The chain employs TRBV19 and TRBJ2-1; 12 bases fit TRBD2. The read stops 3 residues short of the end of the CDR3; the missing end is completed from the germline J gene. The CDR3 has 17 residues. Germline-derived CDR1 and CDR2 are LNHDA and SQIVND (reference sequence). V was pared by 4 bases and J by 6 bases, with 10 bases of the junction left unmatched.

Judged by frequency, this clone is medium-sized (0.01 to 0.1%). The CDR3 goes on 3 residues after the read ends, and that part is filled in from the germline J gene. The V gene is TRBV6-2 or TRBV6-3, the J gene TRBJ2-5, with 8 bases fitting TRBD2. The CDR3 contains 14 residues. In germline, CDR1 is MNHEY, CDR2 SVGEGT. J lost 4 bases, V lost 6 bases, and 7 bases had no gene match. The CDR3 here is CASRIGLAGETQYF. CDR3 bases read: TGTGCCAGCAGAATCGGACTAGCAGGAGAGACC.

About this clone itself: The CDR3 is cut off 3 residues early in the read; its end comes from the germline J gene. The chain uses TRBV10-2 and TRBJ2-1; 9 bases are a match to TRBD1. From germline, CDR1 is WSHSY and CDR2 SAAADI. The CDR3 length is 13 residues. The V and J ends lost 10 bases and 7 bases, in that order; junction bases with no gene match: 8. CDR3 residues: CATEGQGVNEQFF. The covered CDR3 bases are TGCGCCACCGAGGGACAGGGTGTAAATGAG.

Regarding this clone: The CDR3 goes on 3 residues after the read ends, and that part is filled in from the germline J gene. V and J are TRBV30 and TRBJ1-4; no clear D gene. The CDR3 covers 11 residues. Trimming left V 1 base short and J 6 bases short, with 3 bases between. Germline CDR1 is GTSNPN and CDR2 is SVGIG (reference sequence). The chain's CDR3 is CAWSEDEKLFF. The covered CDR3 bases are TGTGCCTGGAGTGAGGATGAAAAA.

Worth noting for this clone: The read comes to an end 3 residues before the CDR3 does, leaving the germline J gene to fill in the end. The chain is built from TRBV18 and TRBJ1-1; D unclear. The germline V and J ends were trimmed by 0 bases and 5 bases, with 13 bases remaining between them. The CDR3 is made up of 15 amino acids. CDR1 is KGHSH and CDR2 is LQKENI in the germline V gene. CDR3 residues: CASSPPAGAATEAFF. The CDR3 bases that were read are TGTGCCAGCTCACCACCGGCAGGCGCCGCGACTGAA.

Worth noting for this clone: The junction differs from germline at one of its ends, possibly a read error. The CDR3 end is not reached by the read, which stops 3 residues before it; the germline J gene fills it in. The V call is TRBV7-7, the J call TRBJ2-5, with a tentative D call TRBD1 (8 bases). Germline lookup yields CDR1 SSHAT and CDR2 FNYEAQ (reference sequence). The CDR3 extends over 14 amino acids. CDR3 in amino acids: CASSTTGGEKTQYF. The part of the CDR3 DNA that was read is TGTGCTAGCAGCACCACAGGGGGGGAAAAGACC. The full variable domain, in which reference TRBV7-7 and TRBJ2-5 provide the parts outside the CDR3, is GAGVSQSPRYKVTKRGQDVTLRCDPISSHATLYWYQQALGQGPEFLTYFNYEAQPDKSGLPSDRFSAERPEGSISTLTIQRTEQRDSAMYRCASSTTGGEKTQYFGPGTRLLVL.

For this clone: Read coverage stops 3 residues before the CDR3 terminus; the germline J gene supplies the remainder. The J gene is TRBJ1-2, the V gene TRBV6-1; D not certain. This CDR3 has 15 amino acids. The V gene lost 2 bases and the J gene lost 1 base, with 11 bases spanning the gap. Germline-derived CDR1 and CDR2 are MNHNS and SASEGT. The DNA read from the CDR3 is TGTGCCAGCAGTGAAACGGCGACTCGTAACTATGGC. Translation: CASSETATRNYG. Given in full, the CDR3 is CASSETATRNYGYTF.

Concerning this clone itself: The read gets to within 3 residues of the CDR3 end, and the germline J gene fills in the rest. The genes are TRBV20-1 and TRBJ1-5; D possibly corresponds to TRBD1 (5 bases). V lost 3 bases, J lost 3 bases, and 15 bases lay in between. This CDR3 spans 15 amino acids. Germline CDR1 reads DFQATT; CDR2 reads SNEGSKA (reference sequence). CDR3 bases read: TGCAGTGCTAGTACCCGGGGGAAAACCAATCAGCCC. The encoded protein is CSASTRGKTNQP. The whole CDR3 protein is CSASTRGKTNQPQHF.

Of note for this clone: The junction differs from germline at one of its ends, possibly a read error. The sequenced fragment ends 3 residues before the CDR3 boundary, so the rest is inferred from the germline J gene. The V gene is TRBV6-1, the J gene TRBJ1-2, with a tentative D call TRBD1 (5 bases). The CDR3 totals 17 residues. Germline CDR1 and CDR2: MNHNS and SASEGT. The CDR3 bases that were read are TGTGCCAGCAGAGAAGGGGCAGGGAAACTACTCCACTATGGC. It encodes CASREGAGKLLHYG. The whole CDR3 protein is CASREGAGKLLHYGYTF.

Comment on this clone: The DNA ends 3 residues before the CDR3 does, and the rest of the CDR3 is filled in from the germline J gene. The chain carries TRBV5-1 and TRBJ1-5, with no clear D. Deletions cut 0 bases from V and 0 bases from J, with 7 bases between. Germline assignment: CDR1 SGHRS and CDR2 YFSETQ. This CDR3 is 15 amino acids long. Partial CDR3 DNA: TGCGCCAGCAGCTTGGAAGGGTATAGCAATCAGCCC. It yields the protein CASSLEGYSNQP. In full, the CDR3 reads CASSLEGYSNQPQHF.

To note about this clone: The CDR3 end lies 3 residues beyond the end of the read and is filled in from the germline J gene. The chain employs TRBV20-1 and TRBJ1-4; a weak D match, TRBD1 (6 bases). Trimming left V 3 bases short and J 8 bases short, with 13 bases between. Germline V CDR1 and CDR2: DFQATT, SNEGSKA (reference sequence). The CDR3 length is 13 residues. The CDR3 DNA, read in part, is TGCAGTGCTAGTAGAGGGGGGGACGAAAAA. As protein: CSASRGGDEK. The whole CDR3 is CSASRGGDEKLFF.